A selection of T cell receptor beta chains follows, all from one sample in a study of a mutant IDH1 vaccine in newly diagnosed glioma. Profiled with immunoSEQ multiplex PCR; TCRdb holds only in-frame clones, not every one. This repertoire shows about 85,000 clones, roughly 89% found once; its top ten account for 0.77%. Their recognized antigens are unknown. The sample here was PBMCs, taken from a glioma patient whose treatment included an IDH1 peptide vaccine. These receptor sequences come from a woman aged 45-65 years with glioma. CDR3s include the opening cysteine and the closing phenylalanine or tryptophan. Fields, in order: V gene, D gene, clone size, CDR3 length, J gene, CDR3 DNA, CDR3 protein. The D gene is left open where the match is weak. Clone size appears in some rows only: once, few, many, or a class for an expanded clone.

v_call: TRBV18; d_call: TRBD1; clone_size: NA; cdr3_length: 14; j_call: TRBJ1-1; cdr3_nt: TGTGCCAGCTCCCGGGCCCAGGGGGGCACTGAAGCTTTCTTT; cdr3_aa: CASSRAQGGTEAFF
v_call: TRBV6-5; d_call: TRBD2; clone_size: NA; cdr3_length: 14; j_call: TRBJ2-3; cdr3_nt: TGTGCCAGCAGGCGGACTAGCGGGGGGGATACGCAGTATTTT; cdr3_aa: CASRRTSGGDTQYF
v_call: TRBV20-1; d_call: NA; clone_size: NA; cdr3_length: 11; j_call: TRBJ1-3; cdr3_nt: TGCAGTGCTCCGACAGGAAACACCATATATTTT; cdr3_aa: CSAPTGNTIYF
v_call: TRBV18; d_call: NA; clone_size: NA; cdr3_length: 14; j_call: TRBJ2-5; cdr3_nt: TGTGCCAGCTCACCGGGCAGGGGTGGAGAGACCCAGTACTTC; cdr3_aa: CASSPGRGGETQYF
v_call: TRBV6-6; d_call: TRBD1; clone_size: NA; cdr3_length: 12; j_call: TRBJ1-2; cdr3_nt: TGTGCCAGCAGCGGGACAGATCATGGCTACACCTTC; cdr3_aa: CASSGTDHGYTF
v_call: TRBV6-6; d_call: NA; clone_size: NA; cdr3_length: 14; j_call: TRBJ1-1; cdr3_nt: TGTGCCAGCAGTTACTCGAGGAGGTACACTGAAGCTTTCTTT; cdr3_aa: CASSYSRRYTEAFF
v_call: TRBV2; d_call: NA; clone_size: NA; cdr3_length: 20; j_call: TRBJ2-6; cdr3_nt: TGTGCCCGAGCTCCACAGTCACATCGAGTGGGATACTCTGGGGCCAACGTCCTGACTTTC; cdr3_aa: CARAPQSHRVGYSGANVLTF
v_call: TRBV27; d_call: NA; clone_size: NA; cdr3_length: 14; j_call: TRBJ1-5; cdr3_nt: TGTGCCAGCAGTCTCGGAGGCGGGACAAGGCCCCAGCATTTT; cdr3_aa: CASSLGGGTRPQHF
v_call: TRBV27; d_call: TRBD2; clone_size: NA; cdr3_length: 13; j_call: TRBJ2-5; cdr3_nt: TGTGCCAGCAGTTATAGAACCGGGACTAGCGTGAACTTC; cdr3_aa: CASSYRTGTSVNF
v_call: TRBV2; d_call: NA; clone_size: NA; cdr3_length: 12; j_call: TRBJ2-7; cdr3_nt: TGTGCCAGCAGTAGAAGACGGGACGAGCAGTACTTC; cdr3_aa: CASSRRRDEQYF
v_call: TRBV5-6; d_call: NA; clone_size: NA; cdr3_length: 13; j_call: TRBJ2-7; cdr3_nt: TGTGCCAGCAGCTTGGGATTACCCTACGAGCAGTACTTC; cdr3_aa: CASSLGLPYEQYF
v_call: TRBV28; d_call: NA; clone_size: NA; cdr3_length: 15; j_call: TRBJ2-1; cdr3_nt: TGTGCCAGCCTGGGCGGGCGGAGCTCCTACAATGAGCAGTTCTTC; cdr3_aa: CASLGGRSSYNEQFF
v_call: TRBV11-2; d_call: NA; clone_size: NA; cdr3_length: 14; j_call: TRBJ2-3; cdr3_nt: TGTGCCAGCAGCCCGCTCCGAGGTTCAGATACGCAGTATTTT; cdr3_aa: CASSPLRGSDTQYF
v_call: TRBV7-9; d_call: NA; clone_size: NA; cdr3_length: 16; j_call: TRBJ1-2; cdr3_nt: TGTGCCAGCAGCTCGGGAGGGCAGTTAGCTAACTATGGCTACACCTTC; cdr3_aa: CASSSGGQLANYGYTF
v_call: TRBV28; d_call: NA; clone_size: NA; cdr3_length: 15; j_call: TRBJ1-1; cdr3_nt: TGTGCCAGCAGTACCTGGACAGCGAAGAACACTGAAGCTTTCTTC; cdr3_aa: CASSTWTAKNTEAFF
v_call: TRBV19; d_call: TRBD1; clone_size: NA; cdr3_length: 16; j_call: TRBJ2-3; cdr3_nt: TGTGCCAGTAGTATTCCCCCCGGACAGGGGACAGATACGCAGTATTTT; cdr3_aa: CASSIPPGQGTDTQYF
v_call: TRBV5-4; d_call: NA; clone_size: few; cdr3_length: 13; j_call: TRBJ1-2; cdr3_nt: TGTGCCAGCAGCTTACAGGGTGGTAGAGGCTACACCTTC; cdr3_aa: CASSLQGGRGYTF
v_call: TRBV7-2; d_call: NA; clone_size: once; cdr3_length: 14; j_call: TRBJ2-7; cdr3_nt: TGTGCCAGCATCGAAGGGCGACAGTACTACGAGCAGTACTTC; cdr3_aa: CASIEGRQYYEQYF
v_call: TRBV29-1; d_call: NA; clone_size: NA; cdr3_length: 12; j_call: TRBJ2-7; cdr3_nt: TGCAGCGCCGGGGACGGGGTCTACGAGCAGTACTTC; cdr3_aa: CSAGDGVYEQYF
v_call: TRBV10-3; d_call: NA; clone_size: NA; cdr3_length: 13; j_call: TRBJ2-3; cdr3_nt: TGTGCCACCCTCTCCGGGTTCACAGATACGCAGTATTTT; cdr3_aa: CATLSGFTDTQYF
v_call: TRBV25-1; d_call: TRBD1; clone_size: NA; cdr3_length: 16; j_call: TRBJ2-1; cdr3_nt: TGTGCCAGCAGTGAATATAGGGGACAGGGGGCCAATGAGCAGTTCTTC; cdr3_aa: CASSEYRGQGANEQFF
v_call: TRBV19; d_call: TRBD1; clone_size: few; cdr3_length: 15; j_call: TRBJ1-1; cdr3_nt: TGTGCCAGTAGCATCAGGGGGGCGGCGAACACTGAAGCTTTCTTT; cdr3_aa: CASSIRGAANTEAFF
v_call: TRBV9; d_call: NA; clone_size: NA; cdr3_length: 15; j_call: TRBJ2-3; cdr3_nt: TGTGCCAGCAGTCCCGCCGTCCAAACCGGAGATACGCAGTATTTT; cdr3_aa: CASSPAVQTGDTQYF
v_call: TRBV6-6; d_call: NA; clone_size: once; cdr3_length: 14; j_call: TRBJ1-2; cdr3_nt: TGTGCCAGCAGGGGGTGGGACGGAAACTATGGCTACACCTTC; cdr3_aa: CASRGWDGNYGYTF
v_call: TRBV6-1; d_call: TRBD1; clone_size: NA; cdr3_length: 15; j_call: TRBJ1-2; cdr3_nt: TGTGCCAGCAGGGGACAGGGTGACGGTGGCTATGGCTACACCTTC; cdr3_aa: CASRGQGDGGYGYTF
v_call: TRBV29-1; d_call: TRBD2; clone_size: once; cdr3_length: 13; j_call: TRBJ2-3; cdr3_nt: TGCAGCTCCCGGAGCGGGAGAGCAGATACGCAGTATTTT; cdr3_aa: CSSRSGRADTQYF
v_call: TRBV19; d_call: NA; clone_size: NA; cdr3_length: 13; j_call: TRBJ1-2; cdr3_nt: TGTGCCAGTCAAGCGGACGGACTTTATGGCTACACCTTC; cdr3_aa: CASQADGLYGYTF
v_call: TRBV19; d_call: NA; clone_size: NA; cdr3_length: 12; j_call: TRBJ1-2; cdr3_nt: TGTGCCAGTATAAGCAGTAACTATGGCTACACCTTC; cdr3_aa: CASISSNYGYTF
v_call: TRBV9; d_call: NA; clone_size: NA; cdr3_length: 14; j_call: TRBJ1-5; cdr3_nt: TGTGCCAGCAGCGTGGGGGGTAGCAATCAGCCCCAGCATTTT; cdr3_aa: CASSVGGSNQPQHF
v_call: TRBV6-5; d_call: TRBD1; clone_size: NA; cdr3_length: 14; j_call: TRBJ2-7; cdr3_nt: TGTGCCAGCAGTTATTCCGACAGGGACGACGAGCAGTACTTC; cdr3_aa: CASSYSDRDDEQYF
v_call: TRBV30; d_call: NA; clone_size: NA; cdr3_length: 13; j_call: TRBJ1-3; cdr3_nt: TGTGCCTGGAATGGTAATTCTGGAAACACCATATATTTT; cdr3_aa: CAWNGNSGNTIYF
v_call: TRBV9; d_call: TRBD2; clone_size: NA; cdr3_length: 17; j_call: TRBJ2-3; cdr3_nt: TGTGCCAGCAGCGCTCATAATATAGCGGGGCGCACAGATACGCAGTATTTT; cdr3_aa: CASSAHNIAGRTDTQYF
v_call: TRBV6-5; d_call: NA; clone_size: NA; cdr3_length: 11; j_call: TRBJ2-7; cdr3_nt: TGTGCCAGCAGGGACAGCTACGAGCAGTACTTC; cdr3_aa: CASRDSYEQYF
v_call: TRBV4-1; d_call: NA; clone_size: NA; cdr3_length: 16; j_call: TRBJ1-3; cdr3_nt: TGCGCCAGCAGCCTCCGACAGACAAGCTCTGGAAACACCATATATTTT; cdr3_aa: CASSLRQTSSGNTIYF
v_call: TRBV11-2; d_call: TRBD1; clone_size: NA; cdr3_length: 14; j_call: TRBJ1-5; cdr3_nt: TGTGCCAGCAGCTCGCAGACAGGGGAAGAGCCCCAGCATTTT; cdr3_aa: CASSSQTGEEPQHF
v_call: TRBV27; d_call: TRBD2; clone_size: NA; cdr3_length: 15; j_call: TRBJ2-7; cdr3_nt: TGTGCCAGCAGTTCCCCATCGGGGGGAGGGGACGAGCAGTACTTC; cdr3_aa: CASSSPSGGGDEQYF
v_call: TRBV27; d_call: TRBD1; clone_size: NA; cdr3_length: 16; j_call: TRBJ1-5; cdr3_nt: TGTGCCAGCAGTACTCAGGGGGCTAATTTAGATCAGCCCCAGCATTTT; cdr3_aa: CASSTQGANLDQPQHF
v_call: TRBV30; d_call: NA; clone_size: few; cdr3_length: 11; j_call: TRBJ2-1; cdr3_nt: TGTGCCTGGAGCTTCGTGATTGAGCAGTTCTTC; cdr3_aa: CAWSFVIEQFF
v_call: TRBV5-1; d_call: TRBD2; clone_size: NA; cdr3_length: 14; j_call: TRBJ2-7; cdr3_nt: TGCGCCAGCAATCCGGGACTAGGTTCCTACGAGCAGTACTTC; cdr3_aa: CASNPGLGSYEQYF
v_call: TRBV30; d_call: TRBD1; clone_size: NA; cdr3_length: 15; j_call: TRBJ2-2; cdr3_nt: TGTGCCTGGAGTCCCCCGGACAGGGGGCCCGGGGAGCTGTTTTTT; cdr3_aa: CAWSPPDRGPGELFF
v_call: TRBV7-3; d_call: NA; clone_size: NA; cdr3_length: 16; j_call: TRBJ1-4; cdr3_nt: TGTGCCAGCAGCGCCGGGCCGGGTTCGACTAATGAAAAACTGTTTTTT; cdr3_aa: CASSAGPGSTNEKLFF
v_call: TRBV11-1; d_call: NA; clone_size: NA; cdr3_length: 15; j_call: TRBJ2-1; cdr3_nt: TGTGCCAGCAGCTTAGGGCCTTCCGGGCACAATGAGCAGTTCTTC; cdr3_aa: CASSLGPSGHNEQFF
v_call: TRBV12-5; d_call: TRBD2; clone_size: NA; cdr3_length: 14; j_call: TRBJ2-3; cdr3_nt: TGTGCTAGTGGCGGGAGGGGGAGCACAGATACGCAGTATTTT; cdr3_aa: CASGGRGSTDTQYF
v_call: TRBV5-4; d_call: NA; clone_size: NA; cdr3_length: 13; j_call: TRBJ1-6; cdr3_nt: TGTGCCAGCAGCTTGTCTTCAAATTCACCCCTCCACTTT; cdr3_aa: CASSLSSNSPLHF